What follows is one TCR beta chain and its context. This clonotype was seen a handful of times. What antigen it recognizes has not been identified. No base quality values were provided; no much bigger clone lies one nucleotide off. This entry is derived from a study of response to subunit inactivated influenza vaccine (dated 2018 in TCRdb). Concerning the study at large: To follow how T cells responded to a trivalent subunit inactivated influenza vaccine, the researchers relied on deep quantitative profiling of the T cell receptor repertoire.

Library prep was done by RT-PCR. The instrument given in TCRdb is Illumina HiSeq 2500. TCRdb handled the public reads itself, with Q25 trimming in fastp and clone calling in MiXCR, and kept productive beta chains. Each entry merges the rows of one CDR3 protein and shows their most common DNA and genes. This sample comprises about 780,000 distinct CDR3 sequences, roughly 18% of them detected only once. Of the sample, roughly a tenth falls within the top ten clones. Broader findings and caveats from the paper: The authors proposed that each seasonal influenza vaccination may bring in only a limited number of new T cells.

The receptor's source is a man in his forties or fifties who received an inactivated influenza vaccine. Donor details come from another sample of the same person, matched by shared clones. Sequences were derived from PBMCs from blood, sampled approximately 5 days after vaccination.

The base sequence is TGCAGTGCTAGTAGTGCGCGGGATCCCAGGGATACGCAGTATTTT. This codes for CSASSARDPRDTQYF. This chain is built from TRBV20-1 and TRBJ2-3; a tentative D match to TRBD2 spans 6 bases. From cysteine to phenylalanine, the CDR3 is 15 amino acids long. The entry retains the CDR3 DNA only, 45 bases that are in frame from base 1. CDR1 is given as DFQATT and CDR2 as SNEGSKA, both from the germline V gene (reference sequence). The V and J ends are trimmed by 3 bases and 6 bases, leaving 19 bases between them.